This T cell receptor (beta chain) was sequenced in a study of post-analysis software for immune sequencing data. Study results and caveats: A handful of TRBV segments appeared more often in patients than in controls, and TRBV5-6, TRBV5-1 and TRBV20-1 were among these. By F measure, samples from a shared preparation batch strongly co-clustered.

This clonotype was seen only a few times. Its antigen is still unknown. Losses at the gene ends were 3 bases for V and 0 bases for J; bases not matched to a gene: 5. CDR1 is SGHTA, CDR2 FQGTGA, per germline. The CDR3 covers 16 residues. Unique molecular identifiers were carried by the TCR beta cDNA libraries. Each CDR3 protein is one row after TCRdb ran MiXCR on the PCR reads. The data hold hundreds of thousands of distinct CDR3 sequences, with less than 40% observed a single time. The chain has TRBV7-3 and TRBJ2-1, with 7 bases identical to TRBD2. The source is a girl aged 2 to 9 with multiple sclerosis. The sequenced sample was blood. CDR3 nucleotide sequence: TGTGCCAGCAGCTTCTTTGCGGGGGACTCCTACAATGAGCAGTTCTTC. This translates into CASSFFAGDSYNEQFF.